These T cell receptor beta chains were read from a single sample in a study of identical twins. TCRdb recomputed calls from the 5' RACE reads with MiXCR, one row per CDR3 protein. The sample records 450,000 or so distinct CDR3 sequences, 13% to 15% being singletons. The same data also went into a second study, on yellow fever vaccine responses in identical twins.

The sequencing sample was made of CD4+ T cells sorted from blood. Every receptor here comes from a woman aged 18-35 years in good health. The CDR3 runs from the conserved cysteine through the conserved F or W. D genes are given only for firm matches. The size field is filled for only some rows; it gives once, few, many or a size class.

>TRBV12-3/TRBV12-4|TRBJ1-5|.|.
CASSLGGKSNQPQHF
TGTGCCAGCAGTTTAGGGGGGAAAAGCAATCAGCCCCAGCATTTT
>TRBV6-5|TRBJ2-1|TRBD2|once
CASSYGSSGMGEQFF
TGTGCCAGCAGTTACGGGTCTAGCGGGATGGGTGAGCAGTTCTTC
>TRBV3-1|TRBJ2-3|.|.
CASSRLGTSSVADTQYF
TGTGCCAGCAGCCGGCTTGGGACTTCTAGCGTGGCCGATACGCAGTATTTT
>TRBV9|TRBJ2-7|TRBD1|few
CASSVGQGQIDEQYF
TGTGCCAGCAGCGTAGGACAGGGGCAAATCGACGAGCAGTACTTC
>TRBV27|TRBJ2-7|TRBD2|few
CASGPLASGGFPYEQYF
TGTGCCAGCGGACCGTTGGCTAGCGGGGGGTTTCCCTACGAGCAGTACTTC
>TRBV9|TRBJ2-1|TRBD1|.
CASSVGLIRDSNLGSYNEQFF
TGTGCCAGCAGCGTAGGACTCATCCGGGACAGTAATCTGGGCTCCTACAATGAGCAGTTCTTC
>TRBV28|TRBJ2-7|.|few
CASRAGVYEQYF
TGTGCCAGCAGGGCAGGGGTCTACGAGCAGTACTTC
>TRBV7-2|TRBJ2-3|.|few
CASSLLRLSTDTQYF
TGTGCCAGCAGCTTATTACGGCTTAGCACAGATACGCAGTATTTT
>TRBV18|TRBJ2-7|TRBD1|few
CASSPGQGAVDEQYF
TGTGCCAGCTCACCAGGACAGGGGGCGGTCGACGAGCAGTACTTC
>TRBV7-2|TRBJ2-3|.|few
CASSLAERRTDTQYF
TGTGCCAGCAGCTTAGCGGAGCGACGTACAGATACGCAGTATTTT
>TRBV20-1|TRBJ2-7|TRBD1|.
CSASNPGTGIYEQYF
TGCAGTGCTAGCAACCCCGGGACAGGGATCTACGAGCAGTACTTC
>TRBV12-3/TRBV12-4|TRBJ2-7|TRBD1|.
CASSPGNRGLEQYF
TGTGCCAGCAGTCCTGGTAACAGGGGGCTCGAGCAGTACTTC
>TRBV5-1|TRBJ2-7|.|.
CASSVEGPYEQYF
TGCGCCAGCAGCGTGGAAGGGCCCTACGAGCAGTACTTC
>TRBV29-1|TRBJ2-1|.|many
CSVELLALSYNEQFF
TGCAGCGTTGAATTGCTAGCCCTATCCTACAATGAGCAGTTCTTC
>TRBV5-1|TRBJ2-7|TRBD2|.
CASSPVVAGGEYEQYF
TGCGCCAGCAGCCCAGTGGTAGCGGGAGGGGAGTACGAGCAGTACTTC
>TRBV5-1|TRBJ2-3|.|.
CASSLERTSTDTQYF
TGCGCCAGCAGCTTGGAGAGGACCTCCACAGATACGCAGTATTTT
>TRBV7-8|TRBJ2-7|TRBD1|.
CASSLAGQGTPYEQYF
TGTGCCAGCAGCTTGGCGGGACAGGGTACCCCCTACGAGCAGTACTTC
>TRBV9|TRBJ2-3|.|.
CASGRRTGLVTDTQYF
TGTGCCAGCGGCCGCAGAACGGGATTAGTCACAGATACGCAGTATTTT
>TRBV6-5|TRBJ2-2|TRBD1|.
CASSSRGTGVGELFF
TGTGCCAGCAGTTCCCGGGGGACAGGGGTGGGGGAGCTGTTTTTT
>TRBV28|TRBJ2-1|.|few
CASHRGYNEQFF
TGTGCCAGCCATCGGGGCTACAATGAGCAGTTCTTC
>TRBV29-1|TRBJ2-3|.|few
CSVEEGGDTQYF
TGCAGCGTTGAAGAAGGTGGAGATACGCAGTATTTT
>TRBV7-2|TRBJ1-2|.|.
CASSSSVGYGYTF
TGTGCCAGCAGCTCCTCAGTCGGCTATGGCTACACCTTC
>TRBV12-3/TRBV12-4|TRBJ2-1|TRBD1|.
CASGSGGTGGDSF
TGTGCCAGCGGTTCCGGAGGGACAGGGGGTGATTCCTTC
>TRBV10-3|TRBJ2-6|TRBD2|few
CASNRAGGPSGANVLTF
TGTGCCTCAAATAGAGCGGGGGGGCCCTCTGGGGCCAACGTCCTGACTTTC
>TRBV5-1|TRBJ2-2|.|few
CASKTVPDTGELFF
TGCGCCAGTAAGACAGTTCCGGACACCGGGGAGCTGTTTTTT
>TRBV7-9|TRBJ1-5|.|many
CASSLDNQPQHF
TGTGCCAGCAGCTTAGACAATCAGCCCCAGCATTTT
>TRBV28|TRBJ2-3|TRBD2|.
CASSLGTGLAGADNTQYF
TGTGCCAGCAGTTTAGGGACCGGACTAGCGGGTGCGGATAATACGCAGTATTTT
>TRBV2|TRBJ2-3|.|few
CASDKGTDTQYF
TGTGCCAGCGATAAGGGAACAGATACGCAGTATTTT
>TRBV28|TRBJ1-1|TRBD1|few
CASRQDRLNTEAFF
TGTGCCAGCAGACAGGACAGGTTAAACACTGAAGCTTTCTTT
>TRBV23-1|TRBJ2-1|TRBD1|.
CASSPGTGEICEQFF
TGCGCCAGCAGTCCAGGGACAGGGGAAATTTGTGAGCAGTTCTTC
>TRBV6-5|TRBJ2-3|.|few
CATQLVGGSTDTQYF
TGTGCCACCCAGTTAGTCGGGGGTAGCACAGATACGCAGTATTTT
>TRBV5-1|TRBJ2-2|.|many
CASSYGQSTGELFF
TGCGCCAGCAGCTACGGACAGAGCACCGGGGAGCTGTTTTTT
>TRBV29-1|TRBJ2-3|.|.
CSVSRADTQYF
TGCAGCGTGTCCCGGGCAGATACGCAGTATTTT
>TRBV14|TRBJ2-7|TRBD1|many
CASSQGGQGSYEQYF
TGTGCCAGCAGCCAAGGCGGACAGGGGTCCTACGAGCAGTACTTC
>TRBV7-9|TRBJ1-5|.|.
CASSLDPNQPQHF
TGTGCCAGCAGCTTAGATCCCAATCAGCCCCAGCATTTT
>TRBV5-1|TRBJ2-5|.|few
CASSLDLGETQYF
TGCGCCAGCAGCTTGGATCTTGGGGAGACCCAGTACTTC
>TRBV7-9|TRBJ2-4|TRBD1|.
CASSIRDRESKNIQYF
TGTGCCAGCAGCATCCGGGACAGGGAGTCCAAAAACATTCAGTACTTC
>TRBV7-9|TRBJ1-1|TRBD1|few
CASTKVTGAEAFF
TGTGCCAGCACCAAAGTTACAGGGGCTGAAGCTTTCTTT